This entry features one T cell receptor (beta chain) sequence. The data originate from a study of cytomegalovirus exposure and HLA in healthy donors. The length of the CDR3 is 15 residues. Per germline, CDR1 LNHDA and CDR2 SQIVND (reference sequence). V lost 5 bases and J lost 0; bases outside the gene matches: 5. The PCR ran on 60 Vbeta and 13 Jbeta primers. Assay used: immunoSEQ multiplex PCR; TCRdb lists only in-frame clones, some missing. The table includes over 100,000 clones, around 77% detected once. The TCR was taken from a man aged 35 to 55 in good health and CMV-seropositive. The chain uses TRBV19 and TRBJ2-3; 7 bases agree with TRBD1. Material for sequencing was PBMCs. The CDR3 sequence is CASSAGTVSTDTQYF. The CDR3 bases are TGTGCCAGTAGTGCCGGGACAGTTAGCACAGATACGCAGTATTTT. The variable domain in full, with the rest retrieved from reference TRBV19 and TRBJ2-3, is DGGITQSPKYLFRKEGQNVTLSCEQNLNHDAMYWYRQDPGQGLRLIYYSQIVNDFQKGDIAEGYSVSREKKESFPLTVTSAQKNPTAFYLCASSAGTVSTDTQYFGPGTRLTVL.